A single sample gave rise to the 8 T cell receptor beta chains below, sequenced in a study of blood T cells in healthy people across ages. With a J-beta primer mix and a sample-barcoded 5' primer, a second PCR ran roughly 6 to 11 cycles. TCRdb redid the calling of the 5' RACE reads with MiXCR, one entry per CDR3 protein. Found here are roughly 1,300,000 distinct CDR3 sequences, roughly 64% of them singletons; the top ten hold 5.5% to 8%. The sample comprised blood. Receptors were obtained from a man between 18 and 35 years old in good health.

The V call is TRBV2, the J call TRBJ1-1; D gene ambiguous. The V gene's germline CDR1 is SNHLY and CDR2 FYNNEI. Trimming pared 2 bases from V and 0 bases from J, leaving 4 bases between. This CDR3 has 13 residues. Written as DNA, the CDR3 is TGTGCCAGCAGTGAATTGATGAACACTGAAGCTTTCTTT. The encoded protein is CASSELMNTEAFF.

The CDR3 region is CSPTTADRNTEAFF. For the CDR3, the DNA is TGCAGCCCCACGACTGCGGACAGGAACACTGAAGCTTTCTTT. This chain uses TRBV29-1 with TRBJ1-1, with a possible D match to TRBD1 (6 bases). Germline V gene lookup returns CDR1 SQVTM and CDR2 ANQGSEA. V lost 8 bases, J lost 1 base, and 17 bases lay in between. CDR3 length: 14 amino acids.

The chain joins TRBV4-3 to TRBJ1-2, with D unclear. The CDR3 contains 14 residues. The V gene lost 0 bases and the J gene lost 4 bases, with 9 bases spanning the gap. Germline V gene sequence: CDR1 LGHNA, CDR2 YSLEER. As DNA, the CDR3 is TGCGCCAGCAGCCAAGACCCAGATGGCTATGGCTACACCTTC. It codes for CASSQDPDGYGYTF.

The chain uses TRBV12-3 or TRBV12-4 and TRBJ2-1, with D possibly TRBD1 on 5 matching bases. The CDR3 runs to 15 residues. Trimming removed 2 bases at V and 2 bases at J, with 10 bases between. This CDR3 reads CASSLNLGAYNEQFF. In DNA form, the CDR3 reads TGTGCCAGCAGTTTAAACTTAGGGGCCTACAATGAGCAGTTCTTC.

The chain joins TRBV29-1 to TRBJ2-5; D perhaps matches TRBD1 (6 bases). V was clipped by 4 bases and J by 4 bases, with 7 bases between them. CDR1 is SQVTM, CDR2 ANQGSEA, per germline. This CDR3 spans 11 amino acids. The CDR3 reads CSVVGGETQYF. CDR3 sequence (DNA): TGCAGCGTTGTAGGGGGAGAGACCCAGTACTTC.

The chain combines TRBV6-2 or TRBV6-3 with TRBJ2-7; D could derive from TRBD1 or TRBD2 (5 bases each). V lost 10 bases and J lost 0, with 13 bases in between. This CDR3 is 13 amino acids long. The V gene's germline CDR1 is MNHEY and CDR2 SVGEGT. CDR3: CAIQDGDSYEQYF. The CDR3 coding sequence is TGTGCCATACAGGACGGGGACTCCTACGAGCAGTACTTC.

V is TRBV20-1 and J is TRBJ2-1; D ambiguous. V dropped 1 base and J dropped 6 bases, with 10 bases sitting between them. CDR3 size: 13 residues. The germline V gene encodes CDR1 DFQATT and CDR2 SNEGSKA (reference sequence). The DNA for the CDR3 is TGCAGTGCTAGAGTAAGCCGCGTCAATGAGCAGTTCTTC. Its translation is CSARVSRVNEQFF.

The chain joins TRBV5-1 to TRBJ1-1; D might be TRBD1 (6 bases). The CDR3 has 14 amino acids. Trimming took 5 bases from V and 2 from J, leaving 13 bases between them. Looked up from germline, CDR1 is SGHRS and CDR2 is YFSETQ. CDR3 sequence reads: CASRMAGVNTEAFF. CDR3 DNA sequence: TGCGCCAGCAGAATGGCAGGGGTCAACACTGAAGCTTTCTTT.